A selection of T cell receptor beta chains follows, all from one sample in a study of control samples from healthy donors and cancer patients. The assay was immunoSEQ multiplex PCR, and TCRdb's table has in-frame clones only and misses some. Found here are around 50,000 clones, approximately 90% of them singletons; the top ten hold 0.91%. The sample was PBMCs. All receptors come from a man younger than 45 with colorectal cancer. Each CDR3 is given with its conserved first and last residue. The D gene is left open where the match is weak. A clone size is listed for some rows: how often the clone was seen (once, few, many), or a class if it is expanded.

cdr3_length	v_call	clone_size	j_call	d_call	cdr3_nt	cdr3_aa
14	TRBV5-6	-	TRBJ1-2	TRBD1	TGTGCCAGCAGCTCCCCGACAGGGCACTATGGCTACACCTTC	CASSSPTGHYGYTF
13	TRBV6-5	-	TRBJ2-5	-	TGTGCCAGCAGTTCCAGACCCGAAGAGACCCAGTACTTC	CASSSRPEETQYF
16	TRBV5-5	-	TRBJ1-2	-	TGTGCCAGCAGCTTGACGCCGGCCTCGTACCCATATGGCTACACCTTC	CASSLTPASYPYGYTF
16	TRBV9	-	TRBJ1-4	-	TGTGCCAGCAGCTCATGGGGGGGTGGAACTAATGAAAAACTGTTTTTT	CASSSWGGGTNEKLFF
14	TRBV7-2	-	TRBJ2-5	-	TGTGCCAGCAGCTTACCGGTCATACAAGAGACCCAGTACTTC	CASSLPVIQETQYF
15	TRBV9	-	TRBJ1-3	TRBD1	TGTGCCAGCAGCGTAGGGACAGGGCCTGGAAACACCATATATTTT	CASSVGTGPGNTIYF
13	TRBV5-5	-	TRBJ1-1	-	TGTGCCACCCAGAGGGAAATGAACACTGAAGCTTTCTTT	CATQREMNTEAFF
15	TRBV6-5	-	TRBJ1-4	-	TGTGCCAGCAGTCCCCGGAGAGGGTGGCGGGAAAAACTGTTTTTT	CASSPRRGWREKLFF
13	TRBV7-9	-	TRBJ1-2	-	TGTGCCAGCAGCTCGGACGGTAACTATGGCTACACCTTC	CASSSDGNYGYTF
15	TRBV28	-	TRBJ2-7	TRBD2	TGTGCCAGCAGTTTATCGGGACTAGCGGGGACCGAGCAGTACTTC	CASSLSGLAGTEQYF
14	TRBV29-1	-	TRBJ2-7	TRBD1	TGCAGCGTTCAGCCGGGACAGGGGTCCTACGAGCAGTACTTC	CSVQPGQGSYEQYF
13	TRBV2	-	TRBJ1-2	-	TGTGCCAGCAGTGAGGGCAGGGTTGGTGGCTACACCTTC	CASSEGRVGGYTF
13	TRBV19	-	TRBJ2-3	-	TGTGCCAGTAAAGTCCGGGGCACAGATACGCAGTATTTT	CASKVRGTDTQYF
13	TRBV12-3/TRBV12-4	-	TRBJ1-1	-	TGTGCCAGCAGTCTCACACGGAACACTGAAGCTTTCTTT	CASSLTRNTEAFF
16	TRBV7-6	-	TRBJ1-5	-	TGTGCCAGCAGCTTAGCGCTCGGTGGGGGTGATCAGCCCCAGCATTTT	CASSLALGGGDQPQHF
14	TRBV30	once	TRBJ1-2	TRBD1	TGTGCCTGGAGACGACAGGGTGGGTGGGATGGCTACACCTTC	CAWRRQGGWDGYTF